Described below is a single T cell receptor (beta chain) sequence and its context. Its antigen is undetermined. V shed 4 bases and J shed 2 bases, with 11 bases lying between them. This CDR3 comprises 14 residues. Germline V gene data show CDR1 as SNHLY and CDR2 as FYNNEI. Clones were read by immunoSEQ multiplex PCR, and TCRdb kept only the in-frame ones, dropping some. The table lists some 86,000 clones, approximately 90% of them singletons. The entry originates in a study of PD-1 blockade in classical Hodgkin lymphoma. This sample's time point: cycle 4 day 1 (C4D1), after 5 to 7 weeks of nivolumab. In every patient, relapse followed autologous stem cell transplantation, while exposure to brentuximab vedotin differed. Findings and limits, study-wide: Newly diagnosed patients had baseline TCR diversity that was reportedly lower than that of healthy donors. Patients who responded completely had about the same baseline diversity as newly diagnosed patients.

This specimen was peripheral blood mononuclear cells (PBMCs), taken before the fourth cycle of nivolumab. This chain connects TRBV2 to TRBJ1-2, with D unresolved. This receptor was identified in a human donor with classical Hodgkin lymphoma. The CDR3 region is CASSVSGPNYGYTF. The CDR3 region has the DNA TGTGCCAGCAGTGTTTCAGGCCCGAACTATGGCTACACCTTC.